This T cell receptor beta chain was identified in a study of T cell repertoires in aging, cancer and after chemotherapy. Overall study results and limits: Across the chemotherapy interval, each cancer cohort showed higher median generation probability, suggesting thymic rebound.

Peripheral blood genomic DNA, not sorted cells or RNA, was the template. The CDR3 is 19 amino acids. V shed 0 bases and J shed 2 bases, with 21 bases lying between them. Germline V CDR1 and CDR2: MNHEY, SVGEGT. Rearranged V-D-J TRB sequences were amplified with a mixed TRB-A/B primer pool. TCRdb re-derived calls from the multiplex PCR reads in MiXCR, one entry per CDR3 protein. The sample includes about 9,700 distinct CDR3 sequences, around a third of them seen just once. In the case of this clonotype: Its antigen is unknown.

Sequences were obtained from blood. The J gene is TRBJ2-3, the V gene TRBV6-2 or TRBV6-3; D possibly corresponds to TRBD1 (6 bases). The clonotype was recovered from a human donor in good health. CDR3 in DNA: TGTGCCAGCAGTTACTCCTACAGGGACAAGCGGTCGAACACAGATACGCAGTATTTT. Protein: CASSYSYRDKRSNTDTQYF.